The subject of this entry is one T cell receptor (beta chain). V gave up 10 bases and J gave up 0 bases, with 13 bases separating them. The germline V gene encodes CDR1 ENHRY and CDR2 SYGVKD. This CDR3 region has 14 residues. This sample stems from a study of blood T cell repertoires in COVID-19. About the study: Specimens from acute and convalescent COVID-19 originated in the United States, Italy and Spain. Nucleic acid was either cDNA or gDNA, and it came from T cells, B-cell-depleted T cells, or PBMCs.

Source study methods: Cell counts per sample came from amplifying reference gene primers. Some clones are missing from TCRdb's copy, which holds only in-frame ones; the method was immunoSEQ multiplex PCR. That table is the source of V, J and clone size, and D and trimming were worked out from the DNA. This table holds about 220,000 clones, about four fifths found once. This TCR came from a woman aged 60-75 years with acute or convalescent COVID-19. The sample taken for sequencing was peripheral blood. The rearrangement joins TRBV10-3 to TRBJ1-3, with D hard to call. The DNA of the CDR3 is TGTGCCACGAAAACATCGTCCTCTGGAAACACCATATATTTT. Translated, it gives CATKTSSSGNTIYF.